The 8 T cell receptor beta chains below were found in one sample sequenced in a study of blood T cell repertoires in COVID-19. TCRdb's copy holds only in-frame clones and misses some; the assay was immunoSEQ multiplex PCR. This repertoire shows roughly 160,000 clones, about four fifths found once; its top ten account for approximately 10%. Material: peripheral blood. The origin of the receptors is a woman older than 75 with active or convalescent COVID-19.

The rearrangement links TRBV5-1 to TRBJ1-4; no clear D gene. Between the trimmed V and J ends, which lost 4 bases and 7 bases, there was a span of 14 bases. The CDR3 has 14 amino acids. Germline CDR1 SGHRS, CDR2 YFSETQ. CDR3 loop: CASSGPSVGEKLFF. CDR3 DNA sequence: TGCGCCAGCAGCGGGCCTTCGGTAGGTGAAAAACTGTTTTTT.

The gene calls are TRBV28 and TRBJ1-5; 10 bases fit TRBD1. The CDR3 contains 14 residues. CDR1 is MDHEN and CDR2 is SYDVKM in the germline V gene. The V gene end was trimmed by 5 bases and the J gene end by 9 bases; junction bases not matched to a gene: 7. DNA for the CDR3: TGTGCCAGCAGTCCCGGACAGGGGGATAGGCCCCAGCATTTT. As protein: CASSPGQGDRPQHF.

V gene TRBV25-1 combines with J gene TRBJ1-1; 8 bases match TRBD1. Germline CDR1 and CDR2: MGHDK and SYGVNS. The CDR3 sequence is 12 residues long. V was pared by 8 bases and J by 10 bases, with 9 bases of the junction left unmatched. The CDR3: CASDQGAGRAFF. For the CDR3, the DNA is TGTGCCAGCGATCAGGGGGCCGGTAGAGCTTTCTTT.

The V gene is TRBV28, the J gene TRBJ2-6; 9 bases line up with TRBD1. The CDR3 sequence is 18 residues long. Germline loops: CDR1 MDHEN, CDR2 SYDVKM. V lost 7 bases to trimming and J lost 2 bases; unmatched junction nucleotides: 12. CDR3 nucleotides: TGTGCCAGCACAGAGGCAGGGACAGGGAGGGCTGGGGCCAACGTCCTGACTTTC. It codes for CASTEAGTGRAGANVLTF. The full variable domain, rest sourced from reference TRBV28 and TRBJ2-6, is DVKVTQSSRYLVKRTGEKVFLECVQDMDHENMFWYRQDPGLGLRLIYFSYDVKMKEKGDIPEGYSVSREKKERFSLILESASTNQTSMYLCASTEAGTGRAGANVLTFGAGSRLTVL.

The chain combines TRBV6-5 with TRBJ1-1; perhaps TRBD1 as D (5 bases). Deletions cut 8 bases from V and 1 base from J, with 17 bases between. The CDR3 length is 15 residues. Per germline, CDR1 MNHEY and CDR2 SVGAGI. The CDR3 sequence is CASGRDPGANTEAFF. CDR3 nucleotide sequence: TGTGCCAGCGGGAGGGACCCCGGCGCGAACACTGAAGCTTTCTTT.

The chain links TRBV5-1 to TRBJ1-6; no clear D. CDR3 length: 13 amino acids. Germline V gene data show CDR1 as SGHRS and CDR2 as YFSETQ. V was shortened by 5 bases and J by 8 bases, with 11 bases between the two germline ends. CDR3 protein: CASRWEGDSPLHF. CDR3 in DNA: TGCGCCAGCAGGTGGGAGGGAGATTCACCCCTCCACTTT.

The gene calls are TRBV9 and TRBJ2-1; 7 nucleotides align to TRBD2. Germline V gene data show CDR1 as SGDLS and CDR2 as YYNGEE. Trimming cost V 0 bases and J 7 bases; bases outside gene matches: 7. The CDR3 runs 15 residues. This chain's CDR3 is CASSVAGRLANEQFF. The DNA of the CDR3 is TGTGCCAGCAGCGTAGCCGGGAGGCTAGCTAATGAGCAGTTCTTC.

This clone was detected only once. The chain joins TRBV5-1 to TRBJ1-1, with no clear D. The V end was cut by 7 bases, the J end by 3 bases, with 10 bases between. In germline, CDR1 is SGHRS, CDR2 YFSETQ. This CDR3 comprises 12 residues. In nucleotides, the CDR3 is TGCGCCAGCCGTGTTGCGGACACTGAAGCTTTCTTT. Amino acid sequence: CASRVADTEAFF. The full variable domain, rest sourced from reference TRBV5-1 and TRBJ1-1, is KAGVTQTPRYLIKTRGQQVTLSCSPISGHRSVSWYQQTPGQGLQFLFEYFSETQRNKGNFPGRFSGRQFSNSRSEMNVSTLELGDSALYLCASRVADTEAFFGQGTRLTVV.